These 12 T cell receptor beta chains share one sample of origin, sequenced in a study of chemoradiotherapy in HPV16-positive cancers. Libraries were prepared by immunoSEQ multiplex PCR; TCRdb keeps only in-frame clonotypes and omits some of them. The sample lists about 10,000 clones; roughly two thirds were seen once. The specimen was obtained from a patient who underwent chemoradiotherapy. These receptors came from a human donor with HPV-associated anogenital cancer.

The rearrangement uses TRBV4-1 and TRBJ2-1; D is ambiguous. CDR3 length equals 16 residues. Per the germline V gene, CDR1 is MGHRA and CDR2 is YSYEKL. The ends were cut back, 4 bases at V and 4 bases at J, with 17 bases in the middle. CDR3 sequence (DNA): TGCGCCAGCAGCCCTCGCCTCCTCCTAGATTACAATGAGCAGTTCTTC. This encodes CASSPRLLLDYNEQFF.

The J gene is TRBJ1-5, the V gene TRBV21-1. TRBV21-1 is given as a pseudogene. The CDR3 has 15 amino acids. CDR3 coding DNA: TGTGCCAGCAGCAAAGTGGAGCTAGGGAATCAGCCCCAGCATTTT. This sequence encodes CASSKVELGNQPQHF.

V and J are TRBV5-8 and TRBJ1-5; tentative D call: TRBD1 (6 bases). Germline CDR1 SGHTS, CDR2 YDEGEE. The V end was cut by 4 bases, the J end by 3 bases, with 14 bases between. The CDR3 loop spans 15 amino acids. Here the CDR3 DNA reads TGTGCCAGCAGCCCTTGGGCAGGGGTCAATCAGCCCCAGCATTTT. Translated, it gives CASSPWAGVNQPQHF.

The chain carries TRBV13 and TRBJ2-5; D is uncertain. V dropped 3 bases and J dropped 4 bases, with 6 bases sitting between them. The CDR3 length is 12 residues. The germline CDR1 and CDR2 sequences are PRHDT and FYEKMQ (reference sequence). The CDR3 loop reads CASSFYGETQYF. The DNA of the CDR3 is TGTGCCAGCAGCTTTTATGGAGAGACCCAGTACTTC. The variable domain in full, with the rest retrieved from reference TRBV13 and TRBJ2-5, is AAGVIQSPRHLIKEKRETATLKCYPIPRHDTVYWYQQGPGQDPQFLISFYEKMQSDKGSIPDRFSAQQFSDYHSELNMSSLELGDSALYFCASSFYGETQYFGPGTRLLVL.

The rearrangement uses TRBV5-1 and TRBJ1-2, with a tentative D call TRBD1 (6 bases). This CDR3 region has 13 residues. V lost 4 bases and J 3 bases, leaving 10 bases between the germline ends. The germline V gene has CDR1 SGHRS and CDR2 YFSETQ. The CDR3 region is CASSTTGDYGYTF. The CDR3 DNA reads as TGCGCCAGCAGCACGACAGGCGACTATGGCTACACCTTC.

This clone has just a few counts. The V gene is TRBV6-5, the J gene TRBJ2-1, with D possibly matching TRBD1 (6 bases). The germline gives CDR1 MNHEY, CDR2 SVGAGI. This CDR3 has 13 amino acids. V gave up 10 bases and J gave up 0 bases, with 10 bases separating them. The CDR3 reads CATQGASYNEQFF. CDR3 coding DNA: TGTGCCACACAGGGCGCCTCCTACAATGAGCAGTTCTTC.

This clone was observed a few times. The chain joins TRBV19 to TRBJ2-7; the D gene is possibly TRBD2 (6 bases). V was trimmed by 5 bases and J by 3 bases, leaving 11 bases between them. The CDR3 is made up of 13 amino acids. In germline, CDR1 is LNHDA, CDR2 SQIVND (reference sequence). CDR3 nucleotide sequence: TGTGCCAGTAGTTTGGGACTTAGCTACGAGCAGTACTTC. Amino acid sequence: CASSLGLSYEQYF.

This clone was detected once. The chain uses TRBV19 and TRBJ1-5, with a weak D call TRBD1 (6 bases). The CDR3 has 15 residues. Germline values: CDR1 LNHDA, CDR2 SQIVND (reference sequence). V was trimmed by 5 bases and J by 5 bases, leaving 16 bases between them. The CDR3 sequence is CASSPRGFQDQPQHF. The CDR3 bases are TGTGCCAGTAGTCCCAGGGGCTTTCAAGATCAGCCCCAGCATTTT.

The V and J genes are TRBV15 and TRBJ2-7; D is ambiguous. CDR1 is LNHNV, CDR2 YYDKDF, per germline (reference sequence). The CDR3 spans 13 residues. V lost 3 bases, J lost 4 bases, and 10 bases lay in between. The CDR3 reads CATSRISEYEQYF. In DNA, the CDR3 is TGTGCCACCAGCAGGATATCGGAATACGAGCAGTACTTC. Full variable domain (rest looked up from reference TRBV15 and TRBJ2-7): DAMVIQNPRYQVTQFGKPVTLSCSQTLNHNVMYWYQQKSSQAPKLLFHYYDKDFNNEADTPDNFQSRRPNTSFCFLDIRSPGLGDTAMYLCATSRISEYEQYFGPGTRLTVT.

The rearrangement joins TRBV9 to TRBJ1-5; no definite D call. In germline, CDR1 is SGDLS, CDR2 YYNGEE. The CDR3 length is 13 residues. V was shortened by 2 bases and J by 9 bases, with 12 bases between the two germline ends. The CDR3 loop is CASSVNSFGPQHF. CDR3 DNA sequence: TGTGCCAGCAGCGTTAACAGTTTTGGGCCCCAGCATTTT.

The rearrangement joins TRBV12-5 to TRBJ1-1; perhaps TRBD1 as D (5 bases). The germline CDR1 and CDR2 sequences are LGHNT and FRNRAP. The CDR3 runs 14 residues. V lost 4 bases to trimming and J lost 4 bases, with 13 bases between them. This chain's CDR3 is CASGSSRAGTEAFF. The CDR3 region has the DNA TGTGCTAGTGGTTCATCCAGGGCTGGCACTGAAGCTTTCTTT.

This sequence joins TRBV7-9 and TRBJ2-2, with TRBD1 matching over 8 bases. Trimming cost V 2 bases and J 8 bases; bases outside gene matches: 7. Germline CDR1 SEHNR, CDR2 FQNEAQ (reference sequence). The CDR3 extends over 15 amino acids. The CDR3 DNA sequence: TGTGCCAGCAGCTTACCTGGACAGGGTACGGGGGAGCTGTTTTTT. This codes for CASSLPGQGTGELFF.